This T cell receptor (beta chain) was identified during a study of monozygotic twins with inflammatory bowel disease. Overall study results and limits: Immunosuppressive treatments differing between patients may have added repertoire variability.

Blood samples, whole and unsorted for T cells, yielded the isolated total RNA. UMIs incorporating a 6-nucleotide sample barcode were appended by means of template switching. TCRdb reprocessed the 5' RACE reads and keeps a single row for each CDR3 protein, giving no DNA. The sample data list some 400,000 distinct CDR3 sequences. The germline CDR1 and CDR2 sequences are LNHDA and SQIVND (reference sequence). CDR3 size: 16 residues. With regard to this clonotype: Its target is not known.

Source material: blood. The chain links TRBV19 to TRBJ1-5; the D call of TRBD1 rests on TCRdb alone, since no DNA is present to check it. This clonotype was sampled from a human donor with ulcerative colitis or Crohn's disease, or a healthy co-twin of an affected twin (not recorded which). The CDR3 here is CASRTQKGVSNQPQHF.